The following is a T cell receptor beta chain sequence with its context. Its target is not known. Treatment denoted: approximately 10-day PBMC culture with coronavirus spike peptide pools or control peptides (ViraFEST assay). Cultures got half-medium changes with IL-2 on days 3 and 7. The sample belongs to a study of vaccination and CD4 T cells after COVID-19. Background on the study: Investigators took post-vaccine samples a median about 65 days after dose two, within a range of 14 to 241.

The Oncomine TCR Beta short-read assay was applied to DNA of cultured CD4+ T cells. MiXCR was run by TCRdb on the PCR reads, yielding one entry per CDR3 protein. Altogether 7,000 to 10,000 distinct CDR3 sequences are present, approximately 67% being singletons, with the ten largest covering 30% to 35%. The clonotype was recovered from a human donor who had recovered from COVID-19. Sequenced: CD4+ T cells from blood, cultured in vitro.

The CDR3 sequence is CASSKSKMTGGMFDQPQHF. The DNA of the CDR3 is TGTGCCAGCAGTAAGAGCAAAATGACAGGGGGGATGTTCGATCAGCCCCAGCATTTT. V gene TRBV12-3 or TRBV12-4 combines with J gene TRBJ1-5; the match to TRBD1 covers 9 bases. The CDR3 sequence is 19 residues long. V lost 5 bases and J lost 5; bases outside the gene matches: 19.